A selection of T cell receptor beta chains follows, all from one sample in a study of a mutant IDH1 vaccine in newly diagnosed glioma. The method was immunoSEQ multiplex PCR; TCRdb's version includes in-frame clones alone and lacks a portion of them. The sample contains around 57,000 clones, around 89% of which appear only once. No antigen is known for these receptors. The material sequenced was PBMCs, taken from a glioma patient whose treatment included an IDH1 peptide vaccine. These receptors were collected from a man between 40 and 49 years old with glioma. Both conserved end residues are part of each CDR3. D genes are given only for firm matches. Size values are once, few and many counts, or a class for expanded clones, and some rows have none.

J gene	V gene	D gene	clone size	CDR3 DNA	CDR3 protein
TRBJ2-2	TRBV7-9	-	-	TGTGCCAGCAGCTTTCCCCCTTTAAGAACCGGGGAGCTGTTTTTT	CASSFPPLRTGELFF
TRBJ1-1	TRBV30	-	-	TGTGCCCACGGGGCAGGGTCTTTGAACACTGAAGCTTTCTTT	CAHGAGSLNTEAFF
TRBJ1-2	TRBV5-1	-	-	TGCGCCAGCAGCCACGGGACTCTGGCTAACTATGGCTACACCTTC	CASSHGTLANYGYTF
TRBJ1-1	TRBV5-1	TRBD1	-	TGCGCCAGCAGCCGACAGGGCCACTTGGACGCTTTCTTT	CASSRQGHLDAFF
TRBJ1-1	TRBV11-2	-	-	TGTGCCAGCAGCGGTGGTGGGACTGAAGCTTTCTTT	CASSGGGTEAFF
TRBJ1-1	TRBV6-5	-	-	TGTGCCAGCAGTTACTCGGAGGGGAACACTGAAGCTTTCTTT	CASSYSEGNTEAFF
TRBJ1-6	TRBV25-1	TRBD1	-	TGTGCCAGCAGTGAGAATGGACCGACAGGGGGAATATCACCCCTCCACTTT	CASSENGPTGGISPLHF
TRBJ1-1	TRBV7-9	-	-	TGTGCCAGCAGCCCCCAGCAGGGGAACACTGAAGCTTTCTTT	CASSPQQGNTEAFF
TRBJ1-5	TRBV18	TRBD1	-	TGTGCCAGCGGGGACACAGGGGCAGATAGCAATCAGCCCCAGCATTTT	CASGDTGADSNQPQHF
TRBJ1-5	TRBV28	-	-	TGTGCCAGCAGCGGGACTAAACAGCCCCAGCATTTT	CASSGTKQPQHF
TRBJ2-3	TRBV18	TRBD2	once	TGTGCCAGCTCACTCTGGACTAGCGGGGAAGCCATGGATACGCAGTATTTT	CASSLWTSGEAMDTQYF
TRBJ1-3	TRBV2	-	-	TGTGCCAGCGCCCGACTTCAGGGTTCTGGAAACACCATATATTTT	CASARLQGSGNTIYF
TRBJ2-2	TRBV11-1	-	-	TGTGCCAGCGGATCCGGGACACTGAACACCGGGGAGCTGTTTTTT	CASGSGTLNTGELFF
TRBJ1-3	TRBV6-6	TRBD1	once	TGTGCCAGCAGATCGGACAGGTACTCTGGAAACACCATATATTTT	CASRSDRYSGNTIYF
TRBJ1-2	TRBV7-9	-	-	TGTGCCAGCAGCTTAGCCGGGACTCTTCTCTATGGCTACACCTTC	CASSLAGTLLYGYTF
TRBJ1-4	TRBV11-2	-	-	TGTGCCAGCAGCTTAGAGAGAGGCGCGACTAATGAAAAACTGTTTTTT	CASSLERGATNEKLFF
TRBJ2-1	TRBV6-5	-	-	TGTGCCAGCAGTTACAGGCAGGGGGGCAGCAATGAGCAGTTCTTC	CASSYRQGGSNEQFF
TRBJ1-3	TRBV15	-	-	TGTGCCACCAGCAGAAAAGCATCGCGCACGGGAAACACCATATATTTT	CATSRKASRTGNTIYF
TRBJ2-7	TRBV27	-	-	TGTGCCAGCGCCCGGTGGATGGGGTCCTACGAGCAGTACTTC	CASARWMGSYEQYF
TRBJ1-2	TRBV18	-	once	TGTGCCAGCTCACCAGAAAACAGGGCTAACTATGGCTACACCTTC	CASSPENRANYGYTF
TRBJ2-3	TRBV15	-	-	TGTGCCACCAGCAGAGATCGTGAGGGGGGATGGGATACGCAGTATTTT	CATSRDREGGWDTQYF
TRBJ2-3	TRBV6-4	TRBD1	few	TGTGCCAGCAGCGAGGACAGGGCAGGGCCAGATACGCAGTATTTT	CASSEDRAGPDTQYF
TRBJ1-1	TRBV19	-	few	TGTGCCAGTAGTCCCACACCGGACACTGAAGCTTTCTTT	CASSPTPDTEAFF
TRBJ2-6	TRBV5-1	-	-	TGCGCCAGCAGCTCTCAGGGAGCTGGGGCCAACGTCCTGACTTTC	CASSSQGAGANVLTF
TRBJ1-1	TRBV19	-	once	TGTGCCAGTAGCCCTCAAGGGGGGGCCTCGGGCACTGAAGCTTTCTTT	CASSPQGGASGTEAFF